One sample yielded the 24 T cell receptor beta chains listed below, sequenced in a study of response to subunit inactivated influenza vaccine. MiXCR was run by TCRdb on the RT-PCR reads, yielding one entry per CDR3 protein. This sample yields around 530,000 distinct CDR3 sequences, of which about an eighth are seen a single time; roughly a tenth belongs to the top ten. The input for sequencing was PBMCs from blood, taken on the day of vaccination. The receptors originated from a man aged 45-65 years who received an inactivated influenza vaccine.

The DNA of the CDR3 is TGTGCCAGCAGCTTAACCGGGACAGCCTACAATGAGCAGTTCTTC. This encodes CASSLTGTAYNEQFF. The rearrangement uses TRBV7-9 and TRBJ2-1; 7 bases map to TRBD1. The J segment lost 2 bases and the V segment lost 2 bases, leaving 3 bases of the junction unmatched. Germline V gives CDR1 SEHNR, CDR2 FQNEAQ (reference sequence). The CDR3 sequence is 15 residues long.

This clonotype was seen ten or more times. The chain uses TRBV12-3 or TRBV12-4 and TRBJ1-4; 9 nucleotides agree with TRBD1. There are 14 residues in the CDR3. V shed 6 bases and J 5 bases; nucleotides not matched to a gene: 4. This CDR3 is CASRQGALNEKLFF. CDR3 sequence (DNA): TGTGCCAGCAGACAGGGGGCCTTGAATGAAAAACTGTTTTTT.

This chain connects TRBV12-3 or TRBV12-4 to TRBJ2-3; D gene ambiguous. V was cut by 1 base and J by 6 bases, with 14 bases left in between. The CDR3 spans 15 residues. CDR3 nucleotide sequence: TGTGCCAGCAGTTTAGATCTAGTACCAGGTGATACGCAGTATTTT. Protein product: CASSLDLVPGDTQYF.

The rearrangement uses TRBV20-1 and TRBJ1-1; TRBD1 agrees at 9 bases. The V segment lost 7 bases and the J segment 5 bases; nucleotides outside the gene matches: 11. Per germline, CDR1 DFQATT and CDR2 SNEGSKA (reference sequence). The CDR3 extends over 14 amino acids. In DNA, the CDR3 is TGCAGTGTCTTACCGGGACAGGGTCGAACTGAAGCTTTCTTT. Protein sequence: CSVLPGQGRTEAFF.

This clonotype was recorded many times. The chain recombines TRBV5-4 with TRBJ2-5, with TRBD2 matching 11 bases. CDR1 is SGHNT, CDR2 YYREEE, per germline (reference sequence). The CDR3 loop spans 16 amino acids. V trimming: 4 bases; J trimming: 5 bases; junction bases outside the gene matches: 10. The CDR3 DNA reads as TGTGCCAGCAGCAGACGACTAGCGGGAAGCGGGGAGACCCAGTACTTC. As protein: CASSRRLAGSGETQYF. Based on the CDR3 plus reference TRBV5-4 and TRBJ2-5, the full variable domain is ETGVTQSPTHLIKTRGQQVTLRCSSQSGHNTVSWYQQALGQGPQFIFQYYREEENGRGNFPPRFSGLQFPNYSSELNVNALELDDSALYLCASSRRLAGSGETQYFGPGTRLLVL.

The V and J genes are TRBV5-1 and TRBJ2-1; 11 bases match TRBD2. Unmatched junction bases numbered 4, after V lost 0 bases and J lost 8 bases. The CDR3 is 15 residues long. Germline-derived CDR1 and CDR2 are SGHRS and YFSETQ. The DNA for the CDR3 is TGCGCCAGCAGCTTGGTGGCTAGCGGGGGGTATGAGCAGTTCTTC. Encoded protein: CASSLVASGGYEQFF.

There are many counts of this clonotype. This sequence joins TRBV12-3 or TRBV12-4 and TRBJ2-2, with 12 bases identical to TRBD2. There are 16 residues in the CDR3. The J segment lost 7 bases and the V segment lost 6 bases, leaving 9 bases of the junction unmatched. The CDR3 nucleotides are TGTGCCAGCAGACATCGACTAGCGGGAGCGAACGGGGAGCTGTTTTTT. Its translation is CASRHRLAGANGELFF.

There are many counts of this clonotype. The CDR3 DNA reads TGTGCCACCCACGGGGGAACAGATACGCAGTATTTT. It codes for CATHGGTDTQYF. The chain links TRBV10-3 to TRBJ2-3, with D possibly being TRBD2 (6 bases). CDR1 is ENHRY and CDR2 is SYGVKD in the germline V gene. The V end lost 10 bases, the J end lost 3 bases, and 11 bases lay between the germline ends. The CDR3 runs 12 residues.

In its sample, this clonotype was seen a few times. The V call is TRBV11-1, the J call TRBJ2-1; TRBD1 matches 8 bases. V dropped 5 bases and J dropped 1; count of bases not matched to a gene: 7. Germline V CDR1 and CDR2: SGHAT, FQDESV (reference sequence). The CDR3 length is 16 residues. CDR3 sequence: CASSQHRGRSYNEQFF. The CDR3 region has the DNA TGTGCCAGCAGCCAACACAGGGGGAGATCCTACAATGAGCAGTTCTTC.

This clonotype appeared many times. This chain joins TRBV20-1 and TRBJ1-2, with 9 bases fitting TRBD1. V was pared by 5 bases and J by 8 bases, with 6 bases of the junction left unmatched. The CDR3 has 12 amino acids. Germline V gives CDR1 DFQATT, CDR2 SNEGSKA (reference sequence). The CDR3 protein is CSARTGGRGYTF. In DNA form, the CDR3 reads TGCAGTGCTCGCACAGGGGGCCGGGGCTACACCTTC.

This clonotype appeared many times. As DNA, the CDR3 is TGTGCCAGCAGCTTATCCCCACAGGGTTACGGGGCCAACGTCCTGACTTTC. It translates to CASSLSPQGYGANVLTF. V and J are TRBV11-2 and TRBJ2-6, with D possibly matching TRBD1 (6 bases). The V gene lost 2 bases and the J gene lost 4 bases, with 15 bases spanning the gap. CDR1 and CDR2 from the germline V gene are SGHAT and FQNNGV. This CDR3 spans 17 amino acids.

The CDR3 spells CSVDLYSYNEQFF. CDR3 coding DNA: TGCAGCGTTGATCTCTACTCCTACAATGAGCAGTTCTTC. This chain connects TRBV29-1 to TRBJ2-1; D remains unclear. Germline CDR1 SQVTM, CDR2 ANQGSEA. Trimming cost V 3 bases and J 0 bases, with 6 bases left between them. This CDR3 is built from 13 residues.

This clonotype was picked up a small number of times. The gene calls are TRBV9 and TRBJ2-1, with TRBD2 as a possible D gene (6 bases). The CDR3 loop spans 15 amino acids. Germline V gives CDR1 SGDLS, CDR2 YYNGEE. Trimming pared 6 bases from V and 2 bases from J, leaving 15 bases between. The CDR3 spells CASTAGQRAYNEQFF. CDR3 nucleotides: TGTGCCAGCACCGCGGGCCAGCGGGCCTACAATGAGCAGTTCTTC.

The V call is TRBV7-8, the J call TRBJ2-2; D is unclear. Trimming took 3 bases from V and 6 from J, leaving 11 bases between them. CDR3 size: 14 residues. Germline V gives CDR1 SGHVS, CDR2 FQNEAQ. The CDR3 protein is CASSFGRVSGELFF. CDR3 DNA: TGTGCCAGCAGCTTCGGACGGGTGTCCGGGGAGCTGTTTTTT.

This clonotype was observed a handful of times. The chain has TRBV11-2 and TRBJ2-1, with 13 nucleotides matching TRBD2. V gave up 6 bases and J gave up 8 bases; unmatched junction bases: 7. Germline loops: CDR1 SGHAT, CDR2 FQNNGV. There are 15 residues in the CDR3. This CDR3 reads CASRVGTSGVYEQFF. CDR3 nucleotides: TGTGCCAGCAGGGTCGGGACTAGCGGGGTCTATGAGCAGTTCTTC.

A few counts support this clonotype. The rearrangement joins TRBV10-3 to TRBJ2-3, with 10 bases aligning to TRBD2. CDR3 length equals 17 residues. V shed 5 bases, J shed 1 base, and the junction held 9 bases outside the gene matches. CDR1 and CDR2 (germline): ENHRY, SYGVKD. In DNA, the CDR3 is TGTGCCATCAGTCTCCCCCCCGGGACTAGCGGCACAGATACGCAGTATTTT. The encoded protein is CAISLPPGTSGTDTQYF.

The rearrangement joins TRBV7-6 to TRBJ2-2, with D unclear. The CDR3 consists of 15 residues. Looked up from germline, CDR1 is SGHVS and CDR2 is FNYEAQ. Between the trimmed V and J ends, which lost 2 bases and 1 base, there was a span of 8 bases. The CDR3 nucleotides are TGTGCCAGCAGCTTAATGTCGGTGAACACCGGGGAGCTGTTTTTT. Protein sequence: CASSLMSVNTGELFF. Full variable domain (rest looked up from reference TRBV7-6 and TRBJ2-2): GAGVSQSPRYKVTKRGQDVALRCDPISGHVSLYWYRQALGQGPEFLTYFNYEAQQDKSGLPNDRFSAERPEGSISTLTIQRTEQRDSAMYRCASSLMSVNTGELFFGEGSRLTVL.

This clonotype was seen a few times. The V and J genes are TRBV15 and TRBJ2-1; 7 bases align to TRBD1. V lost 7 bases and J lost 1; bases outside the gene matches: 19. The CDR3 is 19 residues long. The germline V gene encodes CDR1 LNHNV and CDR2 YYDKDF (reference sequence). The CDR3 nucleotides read TGTGCCACCACCTCGAGGTGGCAGAGGGGGCTCGCTTCCTACAATGAGCAGTTCTTC. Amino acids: CATTSRWQRGLASYNEQFF.

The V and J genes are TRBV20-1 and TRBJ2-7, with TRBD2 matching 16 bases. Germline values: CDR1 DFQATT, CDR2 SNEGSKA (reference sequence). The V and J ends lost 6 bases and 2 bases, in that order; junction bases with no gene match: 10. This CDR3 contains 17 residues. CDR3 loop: CSAAPGLAGGPPYEQYF. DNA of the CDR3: TGCAGTGCCGCTCCGGGACTAGCGGGAGGGCCCCCCTACGAGCAGTACTTC.

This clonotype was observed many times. CDR3 nucleotides: TGTGCCAGCAGTAATGACAGGGGCGCAGATACGCAGTATTTT. Its protein product is CASSNDRGADTQYF. This chain joins TRBV6-2 or TRBV6-3 and TRBJ2-3; 8 bases fit TRBD1. The CDR3 has 14 amino acids. Losses at the gene ends were 5 bases for V and 4 bases for J; bases not matched to a gene: 5. Germline V lookup: CDR1 MNHEY, CDR2 SVGEGT.

Here the CDR3 reads CASRPITGAGAKNIQYF. Written as DNA, the CDR3 is TGTGCCAGTAGACCCATTACGGGGGCCGGAGCCAAAAACATTCAGTACTTC. The chain is built from TRBV19 and TRBJ2-4; D may match TRBD1 or TRBD2 (6 bases each). Germline CDR1 LNHDA, CDR2 SQIVND (reference sequence). Trimming left V 6 bases short and J 0 bases short, with 18 bases between. This CDR3 is 17 amino acids long.

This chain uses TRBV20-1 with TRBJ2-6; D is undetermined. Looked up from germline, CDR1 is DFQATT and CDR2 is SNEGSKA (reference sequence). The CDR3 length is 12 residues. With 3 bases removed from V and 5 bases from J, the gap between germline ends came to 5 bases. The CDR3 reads CSARDRANVLTF. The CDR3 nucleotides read TGCAGTGCTAGGGATAGGGCCAACGTCCTGACTTTC.

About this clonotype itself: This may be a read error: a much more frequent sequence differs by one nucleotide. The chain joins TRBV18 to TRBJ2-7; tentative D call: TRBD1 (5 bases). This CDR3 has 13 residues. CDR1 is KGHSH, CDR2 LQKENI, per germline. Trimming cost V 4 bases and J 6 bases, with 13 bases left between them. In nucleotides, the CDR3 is TGTGCCAGCTCACTTTCCAGGGAATTCGAGCAGTACTTC. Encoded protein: CASSLSREFEQYF.

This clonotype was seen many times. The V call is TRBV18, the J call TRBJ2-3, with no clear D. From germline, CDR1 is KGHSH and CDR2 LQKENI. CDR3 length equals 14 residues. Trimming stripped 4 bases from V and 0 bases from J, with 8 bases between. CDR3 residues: CASSRAFSTDTQYF. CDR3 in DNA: TGTGCCAGCTCACGGGCCTTTAGCACAGATACGCAGTATTTT.